The next 9 T cell receptor beta chains were all read from a single sample in a study of CD8+ T cells in alopecia areata. Following RNA extraction, reverse transcription yielded cDNA that acted as the sequencing template. The repertoire was sequenced with immunoSEQ multiplex PCR; TCRdb's copy has only in-frame clones and lacks some. The sample includes about 180,000 clones, roughly 65% of them seen just once. Here the sequenced sample was CD4+ T cells sorted from blood, taken at week 0. Source of these receptors: a human donor with alopecia areata.

This clone appeared a single time. The chain joins TRBV30 to TRBJ2-1, with 12 bases fitting TRBD2. Germline V gene data show CDR1 as GTSNPN and CDR2 as SVGIG (reference sequence). CDR3 length equals 17 residues. V lost 0 bases and J lost 4; bases outside the gene matches: 7. The CDR3 region is CAWSVREGLAGYNEQFF. CDR3 sequence (DNA): TGTGCCTGGAGTGTAAGGGAAGGACTAGCGGGATACAATGAGCAGTTCTTC.

V and J are TRBV29-1 and TRBJ1-2; 11 bases align to TRBD1. This CDR3 is 13 amino acids long. Trimming removed 3 bases from V and 4 bases from J; junction bases left unmatched: 1. From germline, CDR1 is SQVTM and CDR2 ANQGSEA. The CDR3 sequence: CSVDGTGGYGYTF. The CDR3, as DNA: TGCAGCGTTGACGGGACAGGGGGCTATGGCTACACCTTC. Based on the CDR3 plus reference TRBV29-1 and TRBJ1-2, the full variable domain is SAVISQKPSRDICQRGTSLTIQCQVDSQVTMMFWYRQQPGQSLTLIATANQGSEATYESGFVIDKFPISRPNLTFSTLTVSNMSPEDSSIYLCSVDGTGGYGYTFGSGTRLTVV.

V gene TRBV10-2 combines with J gene TRBJ2-5; TRBD2 is a possible D gene (6 bases). This CDR3 contains 13 residues. Germline values: CDR1 WSHSY, CDR2 SAAADI. Trimming took off 7 bases at V and 4 bases at J, with 13 bases between the two ends. The CDR3 here is CASTPGGAETQYF. CDR3 DNA: TGCGCCAGCACCCCCGGAGGGGCAGAGACCCAGTACTTC.

The genes are TRBV30 and TRBJ2-3; possible D gene TRBD2, 6 bases. V was trimmed by 4 bases and J by 12 bases, leaving 14 bases between them. The V gene's germline CDR1 is GTSNPN and CDR2 SVGIG (reference sequence). This CDR3 comprises 11 residues. CDR3 coding DNA: TGTGCCTGGAATTATTGGGGGGTTCAGTATTTT. The encoded protein is CAWNYWGVQYF.

The gene calls are TRBV5-1 and TRBJ1-4; no clear D. Trimming shortened V by 4 bases and J by 8 bases, and 12 bases separated the two germline ends. The V gene's germline CDR1 is SGHRS and CDR2 YFSETQ. The CDR3 is 13 residues long. The CDR3 sequence: CASSRGKGEKLFF. In DNA, the CDR3 is TGCGCCAGCAGCCGCGGCAAGGGCGAAAAACTGTTTTTT.

CDR3 nucleotides: TGCGCCAGCAGCCAAGATCAATCAGTTTTCACAGATACGCAGTATTTT. It is translated as CASSQDQSVFTDTQYF. The V call is TRBV4-3, the J call TRBJ2-3; D unresolved. Trimming removed 0 bases at V and 2 bases at J, with 12 bases between. Germline CDR1 LGHNA, CDR2 YSLEER. The CDR3 has 16 residues.

This clone occurred once. V and J are TRBV11-3 and TRBJ2-2, with D perhaps assigned TRBD1 or TRBD2 (5 bases each). This CDR3 has 15 amino acids. V was trimmed by 5 bases and J by 1 base, leaving 11 bases between them. The germline V gene encodes CDR1 SGHNT and CDR2 YENEEA. The CDR3 nucleotides are TGTGCCAGCAGCGGACGGGGCTTGAACACCGGGGAGCTGTTTTTT. Translated: CASSGRGLNTGELFF. The variable domain in full, completed from reference TRBV11-3 and TRBJ2-2, reads EAGVVQSPRYKIIEKKQPVAFWCNPISGHNTLYWYLQNLGQGPELLIRYENEEAVDDSQLPKDRFSAERLKGVDSTLKIQPAELGDSAVYLCASSGRGLNTGELFFGEGSRLTVL.

V and J are TRBV4-3 and TRBJ1-2; 7 bases are a match to TRBD1. The CDR3 runs to 15 residues. Germline CDR1 reads LGHNA; CDR2 reads YSLEER. The V segment lost 0 bases and the J segment 8 bases; nucleotides outside the gene matches: 9. The CDR3 region is CASSQDRTGVWGYTF. The CDR3 DNA sequence: TGCGCCAGCAGCCAAGACCGTACAGGGGTTTGGGGCTACACCTTC.

The V call is TRBV6-1, the J call TRBJ1-2, with a tentative D call TRBD1 (5 bases). Germline assignment: CDR1 MNHNS and CDR2 SASEGT. CDR3 length: 15 amino acids. Trimming shortened V by 4 bases and J by 7 bases, and 19 bases separated the two germline ends. The CDR3 DNA sequence: TGTGCCAGCAGTGGAGGGGCCGCCGGCGCGAGTGGCTACACCTTC. Protein: CASSGGAAGASGYTF.